This T cell receptor beta chain stems from a study of blood T cell repertoires in COVID-19. Study-level background: Acute-phase and convalescent COVID-19 samples originated in the United States, Italy and Spain. The analysed material was cDNA or gDNA that came from T cells, B-cell-depleted T cells, or PBMCs.

Germline values: CDR1 LNHDA, CDR2 SQIVND (reference sequence). V was pared by 5 bases and J by 2 bases, with 9 bases between. The CDR3 is made up of 13 amino acids. Per the original methods: Scientists estimated how many nucleated cells there were by amplifying reference gene primers. Method: immunoSEQ multiplex PCR; TCRdb's copy keeps in-frame clones and lacks some. V and J calls and clone size follow that table, whereas D and trimming were derived from the DNA. This sample has tens of thousands of clones, with around 84% found just once. What was sequenced was peripheral blood. This TCR was recovered from a man aged 45-65 years with acute or convalescent COVID-19. This chain joins TRBV19 and TRBJ2-5; the D gene is possibly TRBD2 (5 bases). For the CDR3, the DNA is TGTGCCAGTAGTGAGACGGGGCAAGAGACCCAGTACTTC. Its protein is CASSETGQETQYF. Together with reference TRBV19 and TRBJ2-5, the CDR3 gives the full variable domain: DGGITQSPKYLFRKEGQNVTLSCEQNLNHDAMYWYRQDPGQGLRLIYYSQIVNDFQKGDIAEGYSVSREKKESFPLTVTSAQKNPTAFYLCASSETGQETQYFGPGTRLLVL.